A selection of T cell receptor beta chains follows, all from one sample in a study of Ad26.COV2.S vaccination and SARS-CoV-2 variants. Only in-frame clones appear in the TCRdb table, and some are missing; sequencing was by immunoSEQ multiplex PCR. The sample contains over 400,000 clones, 92% of which appear only once. The sequencing here drew on peripheral blood, taken in a trial of Ad26.COV2.S vaccine versus placebo. These receptor sequences come from a person between 18 and 65 years old who received the Ad26.COV2.S COVID-19 vaccine or a placebo. CDR3s include the opening cysteine and the closing phenylalanine or tryptophan. D genes are given only for firm matches. Clone size is stated in some rows and not others, as once, few, many or a class when expanded.

j_call clone_size d_call v_call cdr3_aa cdr3_nt
TRBJ1-5 - - TRBV11-2 CASSLGGQPQHF TGTGCCAGCAGCTTAGGGGGACAGCCCCAGCATTTT
TRBJ2-7 - TRBD1 TRBV6-2/TRBV6-3 CASSSSGTGAYEQYF TGTGCCAGCAGTTCCTCCGGGACAGGAGCCTACGAGCAGTACTTC
TRBJ1-2 - - TRBV4-1 CASSQPKAGKDYGYTF TGCGCCAGCAGCCAGCCGAAGGCGGGGAAAGACTATGGCTACACCTTC
TRBJ2-1 - - TRBV10-1 CASSSSGYNEQFF TGCGCCAGTTCCTCGTCGGGCTACAATGAGCAGTTCTTC
TRBJ2-7 - - TRBV30 CAWSDPISYEQYF TGTGCCTGGAGTGACCCAATCTCCTACGAGCAGTACTTC
TRBJ1-6 - - TRBV13 CASSAALRQGYRSPLHF TGTGCCAGCAGCGCCGCGCTTCGCCAGGGGTACCGTTCACCCCTCCACTTT
TRBJ2-7 - - TRBV11-2 CASSLGGHEQYF TGTGCCAGCAGCTTGGGGGGGCACGAGCAGTACTTC
TRBJ2-1 - TRBD1 TRBV18 CASSLIQGTGDEQFF TGTGCCAGCTCACTCATACAGGGGACGGGCGATGAGCAGTTCTTC
TRBJ1-2 - - TRBV6-6 CASSPRRSLPTAYGYTF TGTGCCAGCAGTCCGCGGAGATCCTTACCCACGGCCTATGGCTACACCTTC
TRBJ1-1 - - TRBV7-8 CASRGGTVNTEAFF TGTGCCAGCCGAGGGGGGACCGTGAACACTGAAGCTTTCTTT
TRBJ1-1 - - TRBV6-5 CASSPLKGRDTEAFF TGTGCCAGCAGCCCATTGAAAGGAAGGGACACTGAAGCTTTCTTT
TRBJ1-2 once - TRBV15 CATSREAALLGYGYTF TGTGCCACCAGCAGAGAGGCCGCGCTCTTAGGGTATGGCTACACCTTC
TRBJ2-1 - - TRBV7-2 CASSSQVSAQFF TGTGCCAGCAGCTCACAGGTATCGGCGCAGTTCTTC
TRBJ1-4 - TRBD1 TRBV7-2 CASSRDSTTNEKLFF TGTGCCAGCAGCCGGGACAGTACGACTAATGAAAAACTGTTTTTT
TRBJ1-1 - TRBD1 TRBV9 CASSVGPKFRGTGESGTEAFF TGTGCCAGCAGCGTAGGGCCTAAATTTAGGGGGACAGGGGAGTCTGGAACTGAAGCTTTCTTT
TRBJ2-1 - - TRBV6-5 CASSDSLDQFF TGTGCCAGCAGCGACAGCCTGGATCAGTTCTTC
TRBJ2-7 - - TRBV28 CASSLKGGEQYF TGTGCCAGCAGTCTAAAGGGTGGCGAGCAGTACTTC
TRBJ1-1 - - TRBV4-3 CASSQDWTLNTEAFF TGCGCCAGCAGCCAAGATTGGACACTGAACACTGAAGCTTTCTTT
TRBJ1-1 - - TRBV7-6 CASSLGPGSGTEAFF TGTGCCAGCAGCTTAGGTCCGGGCTCAGGCACTGAAGCTTTCTTT
TRBJ1-1 - - TRBV4-3 CASSQFGVTRDPNTEAFF TGCGCCAGCAGCCAATTCGGGGTGACCCGGGATCCGAACACTGAAGCTTTCTTT
TRBJ1-1 - - TRBV12-3/TRBV12-4 CASSLENTEAFF TGTGCCAGCAGTTTAGAGAACACTGAAGCTTTCTTT
TRBJ2-5 once - TRBV7-6 CASSLAGTRYQETQYF TGTGCCAGCAGCTTAGCGGGGACACGCTACCAAGAGACCCAGTACTTC
TRBJ2-2 - - TRBV3-1/TRBV3-2 CASSQEGAANTGELFF TGTGCCAGCAGCCAAGAAGGCGCCGCGAACACCGGGGAGCTGTTTTTT
TRBJ1-5 - - TRBV3-1/TRBV3-2 CASSSKTDVLSNQPQHF TGTGCCAGCAGCTCCAAGACGGACGTACTTAGCAATCAGCCCCAGCATTTT
TRBJ2-1 - TRBD2 TRBV11-2 CASSLAPLAGLYNEQFF TGTGCCAGCAGCTTAGCCCCCCTAGCGGGCCTTTACAATGAGCAGTTCTTC
TRBJ2-1 - - TRBV7-9 CASSQGGTASYNEQFF TGTGCCAGCAGCCAAGGGGGGACAGCCTCCTACAATGAGCAGTTCTTC